The rows below give T cell receptor beta chains drawn from one sample of a study of blood T cell repertoires in COVID-19. This table comes from immunoSEQ multiplex PCR, and its TCRdb copy is limited to in-frame clones, with some not included. The data show around 380,000 clones, roughly 80% seen once. The material sequenced was peripheral blood. The receptors shown here come from a human donor with acute or convalescent COVID-19. The donor label of this sample is uncertain. Each CDR3 is given with its conserved first and last residue. A D gene is named only where the DNA matches it firmly. Clone size appears in some rows only: once, few, many, or a class for an expanded clone.

j_call: TRBJ1-1
clone_size: NA
d_call: NA
v_call: TRBV10-2
cdr3_aa: CASSDQGLANTEAFF
cdr3_nt: TGCGCCAGCAGTGATCAGGGCCTGGCGAACACTGAAGCTTTCTTT

j_call: TRBJ1-2
clone_size: NA
d_call: NA
v_call: TRBV6-2/TRBV6-3
cdr3_aa: CASSSGVANYGYTF
cdr3_nt: TGTGCCAGCAGTTCGGGGGTAGCTAACTATGGCTACACCTTC

j_call: TRBJ1-2
clone_size: NA
d_call: TRBD1
v_call: TRBV18
cdr3_aa: CASSPLRQGAHGYTF
cdr3_nt: TGTGCCAGCTCACCACTCCGACAGGGGGCTCATGGCTACACCTTC

j_call: TRBJ2-1
clone_size: NA
d_call: TRBD2
v_call: TRBV6-5
cdr3_aa: CAATGGSGSYNEQFF
cdr3_nt: TGTGCCGCAACAGGAGGTAGCGGGTCCTACAATGAGCAGTTCTTC

j_call: TRBJ2-1
clone_size: NA
d_call: NA
v_call: TRBV28
cdr3_aa: CASSFLVPGLVF
cdr3_nt: TGTGCCAGCAGCTTCTTAGTCCCGGGTCTGGTCTTC

j_call: TRBJ2-7
clone_size: once
d_call: NA
v_call: TRBV4-1
cdr3_aa: CASSRLQGVIYEQYF
cdr3_nt: TGCGCCAGCAGCCGCCTACAGGGAGTAATCTACGAGCAGTACTTC

j_call: TRBJ1-5
clone_size: NA
d_call: NA
v_call: TRBV6-5
cdr3_aa: CASTHSNQPQHF
cdr3_nt: TGTGCCAGCACCCATAGCAATCAGCCCCAGCATTTT

j_call: TRBJ2-2
clone_size: NA
d_call: NA
v_call: TRBV9
cdr3_aa: CASSVYSYGELFF
cdr3_nt: TGTGCCAGCAGCGTTTACTCCTACGGGGAGCTGTTTTTT

j_call: TRBJ1-5
clone_size: NA
d_call: NA
v_call: TRBV10-3
cdr3_aa: CAISSGSSNQPQHF
cdr3_nt: TGTGCCATCAGTTCCGGGAGCAGTAATCAGCCCCAGCATTTT

j_call: TRBJ1-2
clone_size: NA
d_call: TRBD1
v_call: TRBV5-6
cdr3_aa: CASSSYQGDYGYTF
cdr3_nt: TGTGCCAGCAGCTCCTATCAGGGGGACTATGGCTACACCTTC

j_call: TRBJ2-1
clone_size: NA
d_call: NA
v_call: TRBV20-1
cdr3_aa: CSASSRNEQFF
cdr3_nt: TGCAGTGCTTCCAGCAGGAATGAGCAGTTCTTC

j_call: TRBJ2-1
clone_size: NA
d_call: TRBD2
v_call: TRBV9
cdr3_aa: CASSAHSGGRYEQFF
cdr3_nt: TGTGCCAGCAGCGCGCATAGCGGGGGGCGCTATGAGCAGTTCTTC

j_call: TRBJ2-7
clone_size: NA
d_call: NA
v_call: TRBV19
cdr3_aa: CASSMAFGEQYF
cdr3_nt: TGTGCCAGTAGTATGGCTTTTGGCGAGCAGTACTTC

j_call: TRBJ1-1
clone_size: few
d_call: NA
v_call: TRBV9
cdr3_aa: CASSVVGGDTEAFF
cdr3_nt: TGTGCCAGCAGCGTAGTGGGTGGAGACACTGAAGCTTTCTTT

j_call: TRBJ2-7
clone_size: NA
d_call: TRBD2
v_call: TRBV10-2
cdr3_aa: CASSEPESRAGVGYEQYF
cdr3_nt: TGCGCCAGCAGTGAGCCCGAGTCCCGAGCGGGAGTGGGGTACGAGCAGTACTTC

j_call: TRBJ1-3
clone_size: NA
d_call: NA
v_call: TRBV5-5
cdr3_aa: CASSGQTAGNTIYF
cdr3_nt: TGTGCCAGCAGCGGGCAGACAGCTGGAAACACCATATATTTT

j_call: TRBJ2-3
clone_size: NA
d_call: NA
v_call: TRBV20-1
cdr3_aa: CSARYNPAQYF
cdr3_nt: TGCAGTGCTAGATATAATCCAGCGCAGTATTTT

j_call: TRBJ2-1
clone_size: NA
d_call: TRBD2
v_call: TRBV7-9
cdr3_aa: CASSSATGLPLSEQFF
cdr3_nt: TGTGCCAGCAGCTCGGCTACGGGACTACCACTGTCTGAGCAGTTCTTC

j_call: TRBJ1-2
clone_size: NA
d_call: TRBD1
v_call: TRBV18
cdr3_aa: CASSPSIAGTGGYGYTF
cdr3_nt: TGTGCCAGCTCACCATCCATCGCCGGGACAGGGGGCTATGGCTACACCTTC

j_call: TRBJ2-7
clone_size: NA
d_call: NA
v_call: TRBV27
cdr3_aa: CASRISGSSYEQYF
cdr3_nt: TGTGCCAGCAGGATCAGTGGGAGTTCCTACGAGCAGTACTTC

j_call: TRBJ1-3
clone_size: NA
d_call: NA
v_call: TRBV7-5
cdr3_aa: CVRSLRPGTSGNTIYF
cdr3_nt: TGTGTCAGAAGCTTACGGCCTGGGACATCCGGAAACACCATATATTTT

j_call: TRBJ2-1
clone_size: NA
d_call: TRBD2
v_call: TRBV5-1
cdr3_aa: CASSLAGGAGEQFF
cdr3_nt: TGCGCCAGCAGCTTGGCCGGGGGGGCAGGTGAGCAGTTCTTC

j_call: TRBJ2-5
clone_size: few
d_call: TRBD2
v_call: TRBV30
cdr3_aa: CAWSPTGGRVETQYF
cdr3_nt: TGTGCCTGGAGTCCGACGGGGGGGCGCGTGGAGACCCAGTACTTC

j_call: TRBJ2-1
clone_size: once
d_call: NA
v_call: TRBV19
cdr3_aa: CASSIRQRSSYNEQFF
cdr3_nt: TGTGCCAGTAGTATTCGCCAGCGATCCTCATACAATGAGCAGTTCTTC

j_call: TRBJ1-1
clone_size: NA
d_call: NA
v_call: TRBV18
cdr3_aa: CASSQTGNTEAFF
cdr3_nt: TGTGCCAGCTCACAGACAGGGAACACTGAAGCTTTCTTT

j_call: TRBJ1-1
clone_size: NA
d_call: TRBD1
v_call: TRBV30
cdr3_aa: CAWKRQGTTEAFF
cdr3_nt: TGTGCCTGGAAGCGACAGGGGACCACTGAAGCTTTCTTT

j_call: TRBJ1-5
clone_size: NA
d_call: TRBD1
v_call: TRBV19
cdr3_aa: CASSSWRDRGVQPQHF
cdr3_nt: TGTGCCAGTAGTAGTTGGCGGGACAGGGGTGTACAGCCCCAGCATTTT

j_call: TRBJ2-2
clone_size: NA
d_call: NA
v_call: TRBV7-9
cdr3_aa: CASSLTSKLFF
cdr3_nt: TGTGCCAGCAGCTTAACTTCGAAGCTGTTTTTT

j_call: TRBJ1-2
clone_size: NA
d_call: NA
v_call: TRBV2
cdr3_aa: CASSERGNGYTF
cdr3_nt: TGTGCCAGCAGTGAGAGAGGGAATGGCTACACCTTC

j_call: TRBJ2-1
clone_size: NA
d_call: NA
v_call: TRBV6-1
cdr3_aa: CASSEREVTNEQFF
cdr3_nt: TGTGCCAGCAGTGAACGTGAGGTAACCAATGAGCAGTTCTTC

j_call: TRBJ1-6
clone_size: NA
d_call: NA
v_call: TRBV30
cdr3_aa: CAWSSNSPLHF
cdr3_nt: TGTGCCTGGAGTAGCAATTCACCCCTCCACTTT

j_call: TRBJ1-4
clone_size: NA
d_call: NA
v_call: TRBV9
cdr3_aa: CASSVAAGIQTEKLFF
cdr3_nt: TGTGCCAGCAGCGTAGCGGCGGGTATACAAACGGAAAAACTGTTTTTT

j_call: TRBJ1-3
clone_size: NA
d_call: TRBD1
v_call: TRBV5-1
cdr3_aa: CASSLGTGGRTGNTIYF
cdr3_nt: TGCGCCAGCAGCTTGGGGACAGGGGGCCGGACTGGAAACACCATATATTTT

j_call: TRBJ1-3
clone_size: NA
d_call: TRBD1
v_call: TRBV10-2
cdr3_aa: CASTRGAGNTIYF
cdr3_nt: TGCGCCAGCACCAGGGGGGCTGGAAACACCATATATTTT

j_call: TRBJ1-5
clone_size: once
d_call: NA
v_call: TRBV2
cdr3_aa: CASSKTPLSNQPQHF
cdr3_nt: TGTGCCAGCAGTAAGACACCCTTGAGCAATCAGCCCCAGCATTTT

j_call: TRBJ1-1
clone_size: few
d_call: NA
v_call: TRBV7-6
cdr3_aa: CASSKNRVRNTEAFF
cdr3_nt: TGTGCCAGCAGCAAGAACAGGGTGCGGAACACTGAAGCTTTCTTT

j_call: TRBJ2-2
clone_size: NA
d_call: TRBD2
v_call: TRBV5-1
cdr3_aa: CASSLAVREGLTGELFF
cdr3_nt: TGCGCCAGCAGCTTGGCGGTACGGGAGGGCCTCACCGGGGAGCTGTTTTTT

j_call: TRBJ2-2
clone_size: NA
d_call: TRBD2
v_call: TRBV27
cdr3_aa: CASSFKSGVTGGELFF
cdr3_nt: TGTGCCAGCAGTTTCAAGAGCGGGGTAACGGGCGGGGAGCTGTTTTTT

j_call: TRBJ2-7
clone_size: few
d_call: TRBD1
v_call: TRBV7-6
cdr3_aa: CASSPWTGRTYEQYF
cdr3_nt: TGTGCCAGCAGCCCCTGGACAGGGAGGACCTACGAGCAGTACTTC

j_call: TRBJ1-6
clone_size: NA
d_call: NA
v_call: TRBV7-9
cdr3_aa: CASSLTGSNSPLHF
cdr3_nt: TGTGCCAGCAGCTTAACAGGGTCTAATTCACCCCTCCACTTT

j_call: TRBJ1-1
clone_size: NA
d_call: TRBD1
v_call: TRBV7-9
cdr3_aa: CASSLGQGFWTEAFF
cdr3_nt: TGTGCCAGCAGCTTGGGACAGGGGTTTTGGACTGAAGCTTTCTTT

j_call: TRBJ2-7
clone_size: once
d_call: NA
v_call: TRBV2
cdr3_aa: CASSVSGGRIQYF
cdr3_nt: TGTGCCAGCAGTGTATCGGGGGGCAGGATCCAGTACTTC

j_call: TRBJ2-2
clone_size: NA
d_call: TRBD1
v_call: TRBV9
cdr3_aa: CASSTRDRGLLGTGELFF
cdr3_nt: TGTGCCAGCAGCACCCGGGACAGGGGTCTTTTGGGCACCGGGGAGCTGTTTTTT